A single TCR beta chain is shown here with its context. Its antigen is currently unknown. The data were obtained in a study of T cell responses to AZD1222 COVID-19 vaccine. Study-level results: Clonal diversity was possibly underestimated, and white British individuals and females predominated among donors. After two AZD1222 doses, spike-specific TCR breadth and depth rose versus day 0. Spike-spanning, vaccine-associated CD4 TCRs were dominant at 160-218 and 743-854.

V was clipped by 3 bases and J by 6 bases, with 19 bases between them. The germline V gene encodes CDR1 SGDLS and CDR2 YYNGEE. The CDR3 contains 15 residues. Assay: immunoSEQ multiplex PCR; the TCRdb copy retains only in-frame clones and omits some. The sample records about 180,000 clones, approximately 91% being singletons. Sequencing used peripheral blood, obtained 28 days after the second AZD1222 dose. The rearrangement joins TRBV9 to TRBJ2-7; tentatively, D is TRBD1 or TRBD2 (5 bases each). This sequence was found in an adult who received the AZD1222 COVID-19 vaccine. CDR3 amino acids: CASSAGTGRHTEQYF. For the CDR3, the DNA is TGTGCCAGCAGCGCCGGGACCGGCCGGCATACCGAGCAGTACTTC.